A single sample is the source of the 26 T cell receptor beta chains below, sequenced in a study of T cell repertoires in aging, cancer and after chemotherapy. Multiplex touch-down PCR with TRB-A/B primers amplified rearranged V-D-J TRB sequences. TCRdb called the multiplex PCR reads again in MiXCR, with one record for every CDR3 protein. The sample has more than 1,000 distinct CDR3 sequences, 15% to 25% seen once. Peripheral blood genomic DNA, not sorted cells or RNA, was the template. The sample comprised blood. The receptor source for this set is a human donor with a solid tumor.

The chain combines TRBV7-2 with TRBJ2-7; D remains ambiguous. CDR3 length: 14 residues. Trimming shortened V by 0 bases and J by 2 bases, and 8 bases separated the two germline ends. Germline assignment: CDR1 SGHTA and CDR2 FQGNSA. The CDR3 DNA reads as TGTGCCAGCAGCTTAGCGCCCCCTACCTACGAGCAGTACTTC. Translated: CASSLAPPTYEQYF.

Only a few counts were recorded for this clonotype. In DNA form, the CDR3 reads TGCAGTGCTAGAGAAACTAGCGGTTCGGTCAATGAGCAGTTCTTC. Protein sequence: CSARETSGSVNEQFF. The J gene is TRBJ2-1, the V gene TRBV20-1; 8 bases match TRBD2. CDR3 length: 15 residues. Germline CDR1 is DFQATT and CDR2 is SNEGSKA (reference sequence). J gave up 6 bases and V 0 bases, and 7 bases lay outside the gene matches.

Worth noting for this clonotype: A read error is possible here, since a much larger clone lies one base away. The chain recombines TRBV19 with TRBJ2-3; 12 bases are a match to TRBD2. CDR3 length: 15 amino acids. Germline CDR1 is LNHDA and CDR2 is SQIVND (reference sequence). The CDR3, as DNA: TGTGCCAGAAGTATTGGACTAGCGGGGTCAGATACGCAGTATTTT. Translation: CARSIGLAGSDTQYF.

The genes are TRBV10-1 and TRBJ2-2; 9 nucleotides align to TRBD1. Unmatched junction bases numbered 4, after V lost 10 bases and J lost 1 base. CDR3 length: 14 residues. The V gene's germline CDR1 is WNHNN and CDR2 SYGVQD (reference sequence). CDR3 protein: CANRTGVNTGELFF. The CDR3 bases are TGCGCCAACCGGACAGGGGTGAACACCGGGGAGCTGTTTTTT.

By its share, this clonotype is large. This chain links TRBV19 with TRBJ2-5; D perhaps matches TRBD1 (6 bases). CDR3 size: 15 residues. V shed 1 base and J shed 4 bases, with 13 bases lying between them. Per the germline V gene, CDR1 is LNHDA and CDR2 is SQIVND (reference sequence). CDR3 DNA: TGTGCCAGTAGTATAGCGACGCGCAGGGGAGAGACCCAGTACTTC. Residues: CASSIATRRGETQYF.

Note on this clonotype: A much larger clone sits a single nucleotide away, making a read error possible. A read error is likely, as this CDR3 ends without the conserved phenylalanine or tryptophan. The CDR3 DNA follows: TGTGCCACCCGAGGGGGAGGCACAGATACGCAGTATTTA. Its protein is CATRGGGTDTQYL. The rearrangement uses TRBV6-5 and TRBJ2-3; perhaps TRBD1 as D (6 bases). The V gene's germline CDR1 is MNHEY and CDR2 SVGAGI. The V end lost 10 bases, the J end lost 1 base, and 12 bases lay between the germline ends. The CDR3 is 13 residues long.

This clonotype has more than one count but fewer than ten. CDR3 bases: TGCAGCGCCCCTCCGGACAGAGGATCCGGGGAGCTGTTTTTT. Translating gives CSAPPDRGSGELFF. V and J are TRBV20-1 and TRBJ2-2; D perhaps matches TRBD1 (6 bases). The CDR3 is 14 residues long. Germline values: CDR1 DFQATT, CDR2 SNEGSKA (reference sequence).

This clonotype has only a few counts. This chain links TRBV14 with TRBJ2-2; D remains ambiguous. The CDR3 is made up of 13 amino acids. Trimming removed 0 bases at V and 8 bases at J, with 7 bases between. CDR1 and CDR2 (germline): SGHDN, FVKESK. CDR3 DNA: TGTGCCAGCAGCCAAGAGATTTGGGGGGAGCTGTTTTTT. Translating gives CASSQEIWGELFF.

The chain couples TRBV19 to TRBJ2-7, with unresolved D. V gave up 3 bases and J gave up 2 bases, with 11 bases separating them. CDR1 and CDR2 (germline): LNHDA, SQIVND (reference sequence). The CDR3 spans 14 residues. CDR3 protein: CASSIGVGTYEQYF. Written as DNA, the CDR3 is TGTGCCAGTAGTATTGGGGTTGGCACCTACGAGCAGTACTTC.

Judged by abundance, this clonotype is medium-sized. The chain has TRBV6-2 or TRBV6-3 and TRBJ2-2; TRBD1 matches 8 bases. Germline lookup yields CDR1 MNHEY and CDR2 SVGEGT. The CDR3 consists of 17 residues. Trimming cost V 6 bases and J 1 base; bases outside gene matches: 10. The CDR3 here is CASRPDRDPRNTGELFF. DNA for the CDR3: TGTGCCAGCAGACCGGACAGGGATCCCCGGAACACCGGGGAGCTGTTTTTT.

This clonotype is medium-sized (0.01 to 0.1%) by share. The chain uses TRBV15 and TRBJ1-3, with a weak D call TRBD1 (6 bases). The CDR3 totals 19 residues. Per germline, CDR1 LNHNV and CDR2 YYDKDF (reference sequence). V was cut by 0 bases and J by 0 bases, with 18 bases left in between. This chain's CDR3 is CATSRDFGRGPISGNTIYF. DNA of the CDR3: TGTGCCACCAGCAGAGATTTCGGCAGGGGACCCATCTCTGGAAACACCATATATTTT.

In this sample, this clonotype turned up a few times. The chain uses TRBV20-1 and TRBJ2-4, with a possible D match to TRBD2 (5 bases). There are 16 residues in the CDR3. CDR1 and CDR2 from the germline V gene are DFQATT and SNEGSKA (reference sequence). Trimming cost V 4 bases and J 4 bases, with 20 bases left between them. CDR3 DNA: TGCAGTGCTATAAGGTCCGGGGATGTTCGGAAAAACATTCAGTACTTC. This codes for CSAIRSGDVRKNIQYF.

This clonotype was seen a few times. This chain links TRBV14 with TRBJ2-3; no definite D call. CDR1 and CDR2 (germline): SGHDN, FVKESK. The CDR3 consists of 14 residues. The V end was cut by 0 bases, the J end by 0 bases, with 4 bases between. This CDR3 is CASSQETSTDTQYF. The CDR3 DNA reads TGTGCCAGCAGCCAAGAGACTAGCACAGATACGCAGTATTTT.

V is TRBV20-1 and J is TRBJ2-3, with D possibly TRBD2 on 6 matching bases. The CDR3 covers 15 residues. Germline values: CDR1 DFQATT, CDR2 SNEGSKA (reference sequence). Trimming removed 1 base at V and 3 bases at J, with 14 bases between. The DNA of the CDR3 is TGCAGTGCTAGAGGCCCTAGCGAGGGGACAGATACGCAGTATTTT. Translated: CSARGPSEGTDTQYF.

This clonotype is labeled medium-sized. The rearrangement uses TRBV27 and TRBJ2-7, with 12 bases aligning to TRBD2. Germline loops: CDR1 MNHEY, CDR2 SMNVEV (reference sequence). Trimming cost V 5 bases and J 5 bases; bases outside gene matches: 4. This CDR3 has 14 amino acids. CDR3 sequence reads: CASSVTSGGHEQYF. For the CDR3, the DNA is TGTGCCAGCAGTGTGACTAGCGGGGGTCACGAGCAGTACTTC.

This clonotype was recorded a few times. This chain joins TRBV20-1 and TRBJ1-1; D is uncertain. V was cut by 0 bases and J by 11 bases, with 16 bases left in between. Germline V gene sequence: CDR1 DFQATT, CDR2 SNEGSKA (reference sequence). This CDR3 region has 13 residues. CDR3 bases: TGCAGTGCTAGAGATGAGGCAGGCGGGCAGGCTTTCTTT. Translated, it gives CSARDEAGGQAFF.

This clonotype turned up a few times. The chain links TRBV24-1 to TRBJ2-2; 10 nucleotides line up with TRBD1. The CDR3 is 17 residues long. V lost 4 bases, J lost 5 bases, and 9 bases stayed unmatched. CDR1 is KGHDR and CDR2 is SFDVKD in the germline V gene. The CDR3 region is CATSESTRDRGTGELFF. CDR3 DNA: TGTGCCACCAGTGAGTCAACCCGGGACAGGGGAACCGGGGAGCTGTTTTTT.

The rearrangement uses TRBV28 and TRBJ2-1, with 7 nucleotides matching TRBD1. Germline CDR1 MDHEN, CDR2 SYDVKM. The CDR3 covers 14 residues. J gave up 9 bases and V 5 bases, and 10 bases lay outside the gene matches. The CDR3 region has the DNA TGTGCCAGCAGTACTGAGGGGACAGTAACTGAGCAGTTCTTC. This translates into CASSTEGTVTEQFF.

V usage is TRBV6-5 and J usage is TRBJ2-2; D call uncertain. V gave up 0 bases and J gave up 3 bases, with 11 bases separating them. Germline CDR1 reads MNHEY; CDR2 reads SVGAGI. The CDR3 loop spans 16 amino acids. The CDR3 loop reads CASSYSPGAHTGELFF. The CDR3 nucleotides read TGTGCCAGCAGTTACTCCCCAGGAGCCCACACCGGGGAGCTGTTTTTT.

To note about this clonotype: Its ends do not fully match the called genes, so a read error is possible. The gene calls are TRBV27 and TRBJ1-5, with a weak D call TRBD1 (6 bases). CDR3 size: 12 residues. CDR1 is MNHEY, CDR2 SMNVEV, per germline (reference sequence). CDR3 residues: CASSLRGTRPDF. CDR3 DNA sequence: TGTGCCAGCAGTTTAAGGGGGACAAGACCGGATTTT.

This chain links TRBV5-4 with TRBJ1-2; D perhaps matches TRBD1 (5 bases). This CDR3 region has 15 residues. V lost 4 bases and J lost 2, with 15 bases in between. Germline CDR1 reads SGHNT; CDR2 reads YYREEE (reference sequence). The CDR3 region has the DNA TGTGCCAGCAGCGCTACCGGGACGGCGAACTATGGCTACACCTTC. Residues: CASSATGTANYGYTF.

This clonotype was observed a few times. This chain uses TRBV28 with TRBJ2-1; TRBD2 matches at 9 bases. Germline V lookup: CDR1 MDHEN, CDR2 SYDVKM. CDR3 length equals 15 residues. The junction had 7 bases not matched to a gene; V was cut back by 5 bases and J by 5 bases. CDR3 residues: CASSPTSGAHNEQFF. CDR3 nucleotides: TGTGCCAGCAGTCCGACTAGCGGAGCCCACAATGAGCAGTTCTTC.

This clonotype has a handful of counts. V usage is TRBV27 and J usage is TRBJ2-1, with D perhaps being TRBD1 or TRBD2 (7 bases each). Between the trimmed V and J ends, which lost 11 bases and 6 bases, there was a span of 23 bases. In germline, CDR1 is MNHEY, CDR2 SMNVEV (reference sequence). This CDR3 comprises 15 residues. The CDR3 coding sequence is TGTGCCGCAGGGGGGGCTAGGGCGATCGGCAATGAGCAGTTCTTC. This sequence encodes CAAGGARAIGNEQFF.

By share of the sample, this clonotype is medium-sized. The chain combines TRBV27 with TRBJ2-7; 7 positions match TRBD2. With V trimmed by 7 bases and J by 5 bases, 8 bases remained unmatched. Germline CDR1 is MNHEY and CDR2 is SMNVEV (reference sequence). The CDR3 loop spans 13 amino acids. The CDR3 spells CASNGGMGDEQYF. As DNA, the CDR3 is TGTGCCAGCAACGGGGGGATGGGCGACGAGCAGTACTTC.

The J gene is TRBJ1-5, the V gene TRBV6-2 or TRBV6-3, with TRBD1 as a possible D gene (6 bases). The CDR3 is made up of 17 amino acids. Per the germline V gene, CDR1 is MNHEY and CDR2 is SVGEGT. Trimming removed 0 bases at V and 6 bases at J, with 18 bases between. CDR3 residues: CASSYSKSGRGGQPQHF. CDR3 DNA sequence: TGTGCCAGCAGTTACTCGAAATCCGGCAGGGGCGGTCAGCCCCAGCATTTT.

The chain is built from TRBV2 and TRBJ2-5, with 10 nucleotides matching TRBD2. Trimming removed 6 bases from V and 0 bases from J; junction bases left unmatched: 10. The CDR3 loop spans 17 amino acids. The germline V gene has CDR1 SNHLY and CDR2 FYNNEI. CDR3 loop: CASSDGLLAGNQETQYF. CDR3 nucleotide sequence: TGTGCCAGCAGCGACGGGTTACTAGCGGGGAACCAAGAGACCCAGTACTTC.